These 30 T cell receptor beta chains originate from one sample sequenced in a study of T cell responses to AZD1222 COVID-19 vaccine. Using immunoSEQ multiplex PCR, the repertoire was profiled, and TCRdb retains in-frame clones only, with some absent. This sample has 140,000 to 150,000 clones, with approximately 90% found just once. Specimen: peripheral blood, collected on day 0 of AZD1222 vaccination. The receptors stem from an adult in good health.

The V and J genes are TRBV6-1 and TRBJ1-1, with D possibly matching TRBD1 (5 bases). The CDR3 is 15 residues long. Looked up from germline, CDR1 is MNHNS and CDR2 is SASEGT. V lost 0 bases, J lost 0 bases, and 8 bases lay in between. The CDR3 DNA reads TGTGCCAGCAGTGAAGCGCAGGGATTGAACACTGAAGCTTTCTTT. Protein: CASSEAQGLNTEAFF.

This clone was detected once. The V and J genes are TRBV5-1 and TRBJ1-2, with unresolved D. CDR1 and CDR2 (germline): SGHRS, YFSETQ. CDR3 length: 12 residues. V shed 0 bases and J shed 5 bases, with 5 bases lying between them. The CDR3, as DNA: TGCGCCAGCAGCTTGGAAGCATATGGCTACACCTTC. Translation gives CASSLEAYGYTF.

CDR3: CASSSTTGPNEKLFF. CDR3 sequence (DNA): TGTGCCAGCAGCTCCACGACAGGGCCCAATGAAAAACTGTTTTTT. This chain links TRBV6-6 with TRBJ1-4, with TRBD1 identical over 7 bases. There are 15 residues in the CDR3. V lost 6 bases and J lost 5; bases outside the gene matches: 9. Germline CDR1 and CDR2: MNHNY and SVGAGI (reference sequence).

This clone was seen more than once but under ten times. V gene TRBV25-1 combines with J gene TRBJ2-7; D perhaps matches TRBD2 (5 bases). The CDR3 runs to 11 residues. Trimming pared 4 bases from V and 12 bases from J, leaving 13 bases between. Germline-derived CDR1 and CDR2 are MGHDK and SYGVNS. CDR3 DNA sequence: TGTGCCAGCAGTGGTCGTATGGGAGCGTACTTC. It specifies CASSGRMGAYF.

The rearrangement links TRBV7-8 to TRBJ1-1, with D maybe TRBD1 (5 bases). This CDR3 is built from 14 residues. The ends were cut back, 1 base at V and 2 bases at J, with 8 bases in the middle. CDR1 is SGHVS, CDR2 FQNEAQ, per germline. CDR3 sequence: CASSLVGHNTEAFF. The CDR3 nucleotides are TGTGCCAGCAGCTTAGTGGGGCATAACACTGAAGCTTTCTTT.

The sample holds one count of this clone. This sequence joins TRBV5-4 and TRBJ2-7; 8 nucleotides agree with TRBD2. V shed 0 bases and J 3 bases; nucleotides not matched to a gene: 8. Germline values: CDR1 SGHNT, CDR2 YYREEE (reference sequence). CDR3 size: 16 residues. CDR3 protein: CASSLVRGSGNYEQYF. CDR3 in DNA: TGTGCCAGCAGCTTGGTCCGGGGTAGCGGGAACTACGAGCAGTACTTC.

The chain links TRBV7-2 to TRBJ2-7; 8 positions agree with TRBD1. The V and J ends lost 5 bases and 5 bases, in that order; junction bases with no gene match: 8. CDR1 and CDR2 from the germline V gene are SGHTA and FQGNSA. The CDR3 is 14 amino acids. DNA of the CDR3: TGTGCCAGCAGCCCCCGACAGGGGTCCCACGAGCAGTACTTC. Its protein is CASSPRQGSHEQYF.

The chain combines TRBV5-1 with TRBJ2-3; 13 bases line up with TRBD2. V gave up 1 base and J gave up 4 bases; unmatched junction bases: 3. The CDR3 sequence is 16 residues long. CDR1 and CDR2 (germline): SGHRS, YFSETQ. CDR3 in DNA: TGCGCCAGCAGCTTGCGACTAGCGGGGGGCGCAGATACGCAGTATTTT. Translation: CASSLRLAGGADTQYF.

J is TRBJ2-1 and V is TRBV14; 7 nucleotides match TRBD2. The CDR3 runs to 17 residues. V trimming: 0 bases; J trimming: 7 bases; junction bases outside the gene matches: 12. Germline lookup yields CDR1 SGHDN and CDR2 FVKESK. The chain's CDR3 is CASSQEQRDWAVNEQFF. CDR3 nucleotide sequence: TGTGCCAGCAGCCAAGAGCAGCGGGACTGGGCGGTAAATGAGCAGTTCTTC. The full variable domain, rest sourced from reference TRBV14 and TRBJ2-1, is EAGVTQFPSHSVIEKGQTVTLRCDPISGHDNLYWYRRVMGKEIKFLLHFVKESKQDESGMPNNRFLAERTGGTYSTLKVQPAELEDSGVYFCASSQEQRDWAVNEQFFGPGTRLTVL.

The rearrangement joins TRBV4-1 to TRBJ2-7, with TRBD1 matching 10 bases. Germline V gene data show CDR1 as MGHRA and CDR2 as YSYEKL. CDR3 length: 15 residues. Trimming at V came to 1 base and at J to 5 bases, leaving 5 bases not matched to a gene. Here the CDR3 reads CASSQVGTGDHEQYF. The DNA for the CDR3 is TGCGCCAGCAGCCAAGTCGGGACAGGGGACCACGAGCAGTACTTC.

The rearrangement joins TRBV28 to TRBJ1-4; 8 nucleotides line up with TRBD1. The ends lost 6 bases at V and 8 bases at J; junction bases unmatched: 8. Germline V gene sequence: CDR1 MDHEN, CDR2 SYDVKM. This CDR3 is 14 amino acids long. CDR3 in amino acids: CASRWTGLGEKLFF. Written as DNA, the CDR3 is TGTGCCAGCAGATGGACAGGGCTTGGGGAAAAACTGTTTTTT. Full variable domain (remainder filled in from reference TRBV28 and TRBJ1-4): DVKVTQSSRYLVKRTGEKVFLECVQDMDHENMFWYRQDPGLGLRLIYFSYDVKMKEKGDIPEGYSVSREKKERFSLILESASTNQTSMYLCASRWTGLGEKLFFGSGTQLSVL.

A word on this clone: An end of the junction does not agree with germline; a read error may underlie this. The chain employs TRBV6-4 and TRBJ2-7, with D uncertain. Germline CDR1 and CDR2: MRHNA and SNTAGT. CDR3 length equals 15 residues. The CDR3 bases are TGTGCCAGCAGTTTGGCCCCTCGATACTCACCCGCCACTGAATTC. Translated: CASSLAPRYSPATEF.

This clone has just a few counts. At the DNA level, this CDR3 is encoded by other sequences in the same sample as well. DNA of the CDR3: TGTGCCAGCCGGGACAGGGGATCAGGGGCCAACGTCCTGACTTTC. Residues: CASRDRGSGANVLTF. This chain uses TRBV28 with TRBJ2-6; 10 bases are a match to TRBD1. Trimming took 8 bases from V and 4 from J; bases not matched to a gene: 5. Germline lookup yields CDR1 MDHEN and CDR2 SYDVKM. The CDR3 covers 15 residues.

V usage is TRBV3-1 (or the pseudogene TRBV3-2) and J usage is TRBJ2-7; 8 bases line up with TRBD2. The CDR3 runs 17 residues. Trimming cost V 0 bases and J 7 bases; bases outside gene matches: 14. From germline, CDR1 is LGHDT and CDR2 YNNKEL (reference sequence). The CDR3 sequence: CASSQERAGLAHHEQYF. The CDR3 DNA sequence: TGTGCCAGCAGCCAAGAGCGCGCCGGACTAGCCCATCATGAGCAGTACTTC.

The chain carries TRBV6-4 and TRBJ1-6; 9 bases map to TRBD1. V shed 6 bases, J shed 5 bases, and the junction held 8 bases outside the gene matches. Germline V gene data show CDR1 as MRHNA and CDR2 as SNTAGT. CDR3 length: 16 residues. The CDR3 protein is CASRAQGAMDNSPLHF. The CDR3 DNA follows: TGTGCCAGCAGGGCACAGGGGGCGATGGATAATTCACCCCTCCACTTT.

The genes are TRBV10-3 and TRBJ1-1, with 8 bases lining up with TRBD1. The CDR3 is 12 residues long. The germline CDR1 and CDR2 sequences are ENHRY and SYGVKD. Trimming removed 6 bases from V and 5 bases from J; junction bases left unmatched: 2. Here the CDR3 DNA reads TGTGCCATCAGACAGGGGGGAACTGAAGCTTTCTTT. Translating it yields CAIRQGGTEAFF.

The chain has TRBV14 and TRBJ1-1; D is ambiguous. This CDR3 has 14 amino acids. Germline CDR1 and CDR2: SGHDN and FVKESK. The V end lost 2 bases, the J end lost 5 bases, and 12 bases lay between the germline ends. CDR3 DNA: TGTGCCAGCAGCCAACCCCAGCCTTGGACTGAAGCTTTCTTT. Translated, it gives CASSQPQPWTEAFF.

This chain links TRBV5-1 with TRBJ1-4, with a possible D match to TRBD1 (5 bases). The CDR3 covers 16 residues. Between the trimmed V and J ends, which lost 3 bases and 5 bases, there was a span of 17 bases. CDR1 is SGHRS, CDR2 YFSETQ, per germline. In nucleotides, the CDR3 is TGCGCCAGCAGCTCCGCGGAGGACACGGGGAATGAAAAACTGTTTTTT. As protein: CASSSAEDTGNEKLFF.

The chain recombines TRBV10-2 with TRBJ2-7; weak D call: TRBD1 (5 bases). Germline CDR1 is WSHSY and CDR2 is SAAADI. The V end was cut by 0 bases, the J end by 1 base, with 10 bases between. This CDR3 contains 15 residues. As DNA, the CDR3 is TGCGCCAGCAGTGAGTCAGACAGCAGGTCCTACGAGCAGTACTTC. The encoded protein is CASSESDSRSYEQYF.

The V call is TRBV6-5, the J call TRBJ1-5; D possibly corresponds to TRBD1 (6 bases). Trimming took 6 bases from V and 7 from J, leaving 13 bases between them. The CDR3 covers 13 residues. In germline, CDR1 is MNHEY, CDR2 SVGAGI. The CDR3 region is CASRNRVGQPQHF. Written as DNA, the CDR3 is TGTGCCAGCAGGAACAGGGTGGGCCAGCCCCAGCATTTT.

The CDR3 DNA reads as TGTGCCAGCAGCCCCGCCACACGAAAACCAGGAGCAGTCACTGAAGCTTTCTTT. It is translated as CASSPATRKPGAVTEAFF. V and J are TRBV3-1 (or the pseudogene TRBV3-2) and TRBJ1-1; no clear D. Deletions cut 4 bases from V and 4 bases from J, with 25 bases between. The germline V gene encodes CDR1 LGHDT and CDR2 YNNKEL (reference sequence). The CDR3 covers 18 residues.

V is TRBV5-8 and J is TRBJ1-4, with unresolved D. Trimming left V 4 bases short and J 5 bases short, with 9 bases between. Germline CDR1 is SGHTS and CDR2 is YDEGEE. This CDR3 has 13 amino acids. CDR3 bases: TGTGCCAGCAGCCCGGACGGGAATGAAAAACTGTTTTTT. This encodes CASSPDGNEKLFF.

The CDR3 spells CASSLSGFTEAFF. CDR3 nucleotide sequence: TGTGCCAGCAGCTTATCTGGGTTCACTGAAGCTTTCTTT. The chain uses TRBV7-2 and TRBJ1-1; D is undetermined. CDR1 is SGHTA and CDR2 is FQGNSA in the germline V gene. V was trimmed by 2 bases and J by 4 bases, leaving 8 bases between them. The CDR3 is 13 amino acids.

V and J are TRBV5-1 and TRBJ2-2; D is perhaps TRBD1 or TRBD2 (5 bases each). This CDR3 contains 18 residues. The ends were cut back, 1 base at V and 4 bases at J, with 20 bases in the middle. The germline CDR1 and CDR2 sequences are SGHRS and YFSETQ. DNA for the CDR3: TGCGCCAGCAGCTTGCCTACCATGTTGGGACGCGGCACCGGGGAGCTGTTTTTT. This codes for CASSLPTMLGRGTGELFF. Full variable domain (missing parts from reference TRBV5-1 and TRBJ2-2): KAGVTQTPRYLIKTRGQQVTLSCSPISGHRSVSWYQQTPGQGLQFLFEYFSETQRNKGNFPGRFSGRQFSNSRSEMNVSTLELGDSALYLCASSLPTMLGRGTGELFFGEGSRLTVL.

This clone was seen once. The chain couples TRBV30 to TRBJ1-2, with D maybe TRBD1 (5 bases). Looked up from germline, CDR1 is GTSNPN and CDR2 is SVGIG (reference sequence). Trimming left V 5 bases short and J 4 bases short, with 11 bases between. This CDR3 region has 12 residues. The DNA for the CDR3 is TGTGCCTGGGCTACGGGGGTCTATGGCTACACCTTC. Translated: CAWATGVYGYTF.

This clone has just one count. V is TRBV28 and J is TRBJ2-7; D remains unclear. V was trimmed by 2 bases and J by 8 bases, leaving 7 bases between them. The germline CDR1 and CDR2 sequences are MDHEN and SYDVKM. There are 11 residues in the CDR3. CDR3 bases: TGTGCCAGCAGTTTAACGGCACAGCAGTACTTC. This encodes CASSLTAQQYF.

V is TRBV19 and J is TRBJ2-7, with D possibly TRBD2 on 5 matching bases. Trimming left V 6 bases short and J 9 bases short, with 24 bases between. Germline-derived CDR1 and CDR2 are LNHDA and SQIVND (reference sequence). The CDR3 runs 15 residues. The chain's CDR3 is CASRPVMAAGNRQYF. As DNA, the CDR3 is TGTGCCAGTAGGCCGGTGATGGCTGCGGGCAATCGGCAGTACTTC.

This clone has just one count. The genes are TRBV11-2 and TRBJ2-1, with TRBD1 matching over 7 bases. The CDR3 loop spans 15 amino acids. After removal of 0 bases from V and 4 bases from J, the junction contained 3 bases not matched to a gene. Germline V gene sequence: CDR1 SGHAT, CDR2 FQNNGV. The CDR3 DNA is TGTGCCAGCAGCTTAGACCTACAGGGGTACAATGAGCAGTTCTTC. Translated: CASSLDLQGYNEQFF.

CDR3 bases: TGTGCCAGCAGTTATTTGGGGGGGAGCACTGAAGCTTTCTTT. Its translation is CASSYLGGSTEAFF. V gene TRBV6-5 combines with J gene TRBJ1-1; tentative D call: TRBD1 (5 bases). CDR1 and CDR2 from the germline V gene are MNHEY and SVGAGI. V lost 3 bases, J lost 4 bases, and 12 bases lay in between. The CDR3 loop spans 14 amino acids.

The V and J genes are TRBV6-5 and TRBJ1-2; D not resolved. Trimming took 6 bases from V and 1 from J, leaving 12 bases between them. CDR3 length: 14 residues. Germline assignment: CDR1 MNHEY and CDR2 SVGAGI. CDR3 residues: CASRPDTFNYGYTF. CDR3 DNA sequence: TGTGCCAGCAGGCCCGACACCTTTAACTATGGCTACACCTTC.